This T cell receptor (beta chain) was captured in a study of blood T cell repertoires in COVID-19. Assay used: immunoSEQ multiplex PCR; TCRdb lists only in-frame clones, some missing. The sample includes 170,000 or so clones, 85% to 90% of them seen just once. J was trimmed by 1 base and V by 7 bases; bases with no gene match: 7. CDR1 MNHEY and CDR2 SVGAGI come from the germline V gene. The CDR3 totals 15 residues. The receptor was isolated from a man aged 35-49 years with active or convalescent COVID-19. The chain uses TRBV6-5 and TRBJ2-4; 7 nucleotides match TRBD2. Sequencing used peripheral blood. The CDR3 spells CASNREGGAKNIQYF. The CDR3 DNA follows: TGTGCCAGCAATAGGGAGGGAGGGGCCAAAAACATTCAGTACTTC.